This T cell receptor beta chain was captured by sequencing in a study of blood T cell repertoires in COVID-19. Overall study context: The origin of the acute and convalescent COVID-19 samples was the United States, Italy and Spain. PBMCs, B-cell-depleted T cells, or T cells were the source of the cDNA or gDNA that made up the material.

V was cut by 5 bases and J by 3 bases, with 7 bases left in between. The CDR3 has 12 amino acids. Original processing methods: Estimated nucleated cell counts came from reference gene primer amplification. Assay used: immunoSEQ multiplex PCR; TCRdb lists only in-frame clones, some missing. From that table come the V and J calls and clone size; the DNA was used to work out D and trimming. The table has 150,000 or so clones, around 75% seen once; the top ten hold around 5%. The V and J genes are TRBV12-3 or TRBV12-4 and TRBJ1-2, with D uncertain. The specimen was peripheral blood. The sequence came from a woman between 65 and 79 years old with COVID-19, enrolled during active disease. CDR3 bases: TGTGCCAGCAGTCCCTCGGACTATGGCTACACCTTC. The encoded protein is CASSPSDYGYTF.